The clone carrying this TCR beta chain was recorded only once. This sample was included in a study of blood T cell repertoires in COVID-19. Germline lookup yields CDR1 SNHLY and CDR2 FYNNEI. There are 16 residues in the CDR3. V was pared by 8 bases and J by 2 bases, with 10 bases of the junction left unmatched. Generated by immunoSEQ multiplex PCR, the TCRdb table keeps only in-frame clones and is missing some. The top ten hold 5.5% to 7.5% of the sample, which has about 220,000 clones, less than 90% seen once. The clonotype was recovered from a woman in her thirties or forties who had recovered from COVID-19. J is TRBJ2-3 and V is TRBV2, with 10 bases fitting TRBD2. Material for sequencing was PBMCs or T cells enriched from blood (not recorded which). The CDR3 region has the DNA TGTGCCAGCGGTGGACCTCTAGCGGGAGACACAGATACGCAGTATTTT. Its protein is CASGGPLAGDTDTQYF.